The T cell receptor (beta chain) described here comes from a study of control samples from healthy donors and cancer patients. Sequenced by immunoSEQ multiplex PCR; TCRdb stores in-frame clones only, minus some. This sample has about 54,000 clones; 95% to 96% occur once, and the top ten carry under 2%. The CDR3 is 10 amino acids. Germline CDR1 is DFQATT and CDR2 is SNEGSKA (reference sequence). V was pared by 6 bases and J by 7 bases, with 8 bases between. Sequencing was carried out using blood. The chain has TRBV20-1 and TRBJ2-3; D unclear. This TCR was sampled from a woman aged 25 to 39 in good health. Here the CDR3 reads CSAPFNTQYF. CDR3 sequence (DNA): TGCAGTGCCCCCTTTAATACGCAGTATTTT.